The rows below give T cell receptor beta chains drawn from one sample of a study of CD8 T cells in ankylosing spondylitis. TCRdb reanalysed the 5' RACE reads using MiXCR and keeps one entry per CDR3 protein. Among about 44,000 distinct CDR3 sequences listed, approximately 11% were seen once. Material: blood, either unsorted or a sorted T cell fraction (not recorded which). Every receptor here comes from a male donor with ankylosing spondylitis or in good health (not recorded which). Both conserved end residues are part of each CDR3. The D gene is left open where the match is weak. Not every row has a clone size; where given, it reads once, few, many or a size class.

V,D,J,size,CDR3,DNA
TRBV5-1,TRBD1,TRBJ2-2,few,CASSLDGTGRGTGELFF,TGCGCCAGCAGCTTGGACGGGACAGGGAGAGGCACCGGGGAGCTGTTTTTT
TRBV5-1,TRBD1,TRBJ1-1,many,CASSGGQENTEAFF,TGCGCCAGCAGCGGGGGACAGGAGAACACTGAAGCTTTCTTT
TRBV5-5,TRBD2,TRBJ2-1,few,CASSSERGASYNEQFF,TGTGCCAGCAGCTCGGAGCGGGGTGCTTCCTACAATGAGCAGTTCTTC
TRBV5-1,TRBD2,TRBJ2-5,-,CASSSRTSGASGETQYF,TGCGCCAGCAGCTCCCGGACTAGCGGGGCCTCGGGGGAGACCCAGTACTTC
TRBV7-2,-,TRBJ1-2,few,CASSLVREYGYTF,TGTGCCAGCAGCTTAGTTCGGGAGTATGGCTACACCTTC
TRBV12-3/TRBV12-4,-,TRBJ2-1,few,CASSPRDFYNEQFF,TGTGCCAGCAGCCCCCGGGACTTCTATAATGAGCAGTTCTTC
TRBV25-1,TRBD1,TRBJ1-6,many,CASSDDRGGSPLHF,TGTGCCAGCAGTGATGACAGGGGTGGTTCACCCCTCCACTTT
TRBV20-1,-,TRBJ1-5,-,CSARVMGDQPQHF,TGCAGTGCTAGAGTAATGGGGGATCAGCCCCAGCATTTT
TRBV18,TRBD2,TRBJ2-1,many,CASSQKTSGGYNEQFF,TGTGCCAGCTCACAAAAGACTAGCGGGGGCTACAATGAGCAGTTCTTC
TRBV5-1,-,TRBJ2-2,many,CASRNAGTTNTGELFF,TGCGCCAGCAGAAATGCCGGGACCACGAACACCGGGGAGCTGTTTTTT
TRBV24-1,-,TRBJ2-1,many,CATSDRLAVDEQFF,TGTGCCACCAGTGATCGATTAGCTGTGGATGAGCAGTTCTTC
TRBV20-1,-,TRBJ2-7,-,CSAATGEGSYEQYF,TGCAGTGCGGCGACAGGGGAGGGCTCCTACGAGCAGTACTTC
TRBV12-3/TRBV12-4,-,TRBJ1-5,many,CASSLGAGQYSNQPQHF,TGTGCCAGCAGTTTAGGGGCAGGTCAGTATAGCAATCAGCCCCAGCATTTT
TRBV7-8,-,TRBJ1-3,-,CASSLLYPGTKNTIYF,TGTGCCAGCAGCTTACTCTACCCCGGGACGAAAAACACCATATATTTT
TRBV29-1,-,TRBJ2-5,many,CSVEDERESQYF,TGCAGCGTTGAAGATGAACGGGAGAGCCAGTACTTC
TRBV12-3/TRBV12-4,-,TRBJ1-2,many,CASSLRGTTYGYTF,TGTGCCAGCAGTTTAAGGGGGACTACCTATGGCTACACCTTC
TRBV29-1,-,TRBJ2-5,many,CSVLTQGMETQYF,TGCAGCGTGCTAACACAGGGAATGGAGACCCAGTACTTC
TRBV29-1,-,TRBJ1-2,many,CSVRLTSGDGYTF,TGCAGCGTCCGTCTGACATCCGGCGATGGCTACACCTTC
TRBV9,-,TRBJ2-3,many,CASTSGDRTDTQYF,TGTGCCAGCACATCAGGTGACCGCACAGATACGCAGTATTTT
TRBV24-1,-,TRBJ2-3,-,CATSDFRGFADTQYF,TGTGCCACCAGTGATTTTAGGGGTTTTGCAGATACGCAGTATTTT
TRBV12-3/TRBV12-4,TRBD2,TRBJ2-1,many,CASRRTSGYYNEQFF,TGTGCCAGCAGACGGACTAGCGGATACTACAATGAGCAGTTCTTC
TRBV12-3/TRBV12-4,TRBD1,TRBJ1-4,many,CASTLDRGNEKLFF,TGTGCCAGCACCCTGGACAGGGGGAATGAAAAACTGTTTTTT